This TCR beta chain is from a study of PD-L1 blockade in urothelial cancer. Some clones are missing from TCRdb's copy, which holds only in-frame ones; the method was immunoSEQ multiplex PCR. Here the sample spans 70,000 or so clones, roughly 90% being singletons. Time point given: pretreatment peripheral blood. The clonotype comes from a man aged 70 or older with urothelial cancer. The starting material was PBMCs, obtained around atezolizumab (anti-PD-L1) treatment.

The CDR3, as DNA: TGTGCCAGCAGTGAAAAAAAGCGGAACGGGGGTGAGACCCAGTACTTC. It translates to CASSEKKRNGGETQYF. V usage is TRBV2 and J usage is TRBJ2-5; D possibly corresponds to TRBD2 (6 bases). CDR1 and CDR2 from the germline V gene are SNHLY and FYNNEI. This CDR3 region has 16 residues. V lost 2 bases to trimming and J lost 5 bases, with 18 bases between them.